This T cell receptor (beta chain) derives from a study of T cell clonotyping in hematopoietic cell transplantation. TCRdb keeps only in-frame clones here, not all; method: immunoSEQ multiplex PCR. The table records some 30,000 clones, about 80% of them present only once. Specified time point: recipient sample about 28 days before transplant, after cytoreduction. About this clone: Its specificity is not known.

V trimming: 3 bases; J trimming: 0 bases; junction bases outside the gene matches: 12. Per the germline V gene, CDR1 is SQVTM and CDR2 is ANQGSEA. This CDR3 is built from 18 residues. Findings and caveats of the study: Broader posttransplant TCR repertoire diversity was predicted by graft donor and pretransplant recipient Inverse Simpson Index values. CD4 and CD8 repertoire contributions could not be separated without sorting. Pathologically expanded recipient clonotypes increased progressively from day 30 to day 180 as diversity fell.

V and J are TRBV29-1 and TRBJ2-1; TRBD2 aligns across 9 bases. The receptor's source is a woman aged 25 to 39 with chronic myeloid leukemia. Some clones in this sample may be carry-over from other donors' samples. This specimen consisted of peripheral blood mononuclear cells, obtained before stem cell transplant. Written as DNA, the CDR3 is TGCAGCGTTGAGGGTAACGGCGGGGGGGAGAGCTCCTACAATGAGCAGTTCTTC. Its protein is CSVEGNGGGESSYNEQFF.